Below, one T cell receptor beta chain is given with its context. The data are from a study of blood T cell repertoires in COVID-19. Per the germline V gene, CDR1 is LNHDA and CDR2 is SQIVND (reference sequence). With V trimmed by 9 bases and J by 7 bases, 8 bases remained unmatched. The CDR3 runs to 13 residues. Repertoires were generated with immunoSEQ multiplex PCR, while TCRdb's copy carries only in-frame clones and drops some. The table lists about 170,000 clones, approximately 90% of them singletons. The chain links TRBV19 to TRBJ2-7; TRBD1 agrees at 11 bases. Material: peripheral blood. The sequence was obtained from a man over 45 who had recovered from COVID-19. The CDR3 DNA is TGTGCCAGCAGGGACAGGGGGAGGATGGAGCAGTACTTC. Protein: CASRDRGRMEQYF.